This T cell receptor (beta chain) was sequenced for a study of CD8 T cells in Susac syndrome. Reverse transcription of about 0.5 to 1 ug RNA used random hexamers. MiXCR, applied by TCRdb to the immunoSEQ multiplex PCR reads, yields one record per CDR3 protein. Here the sample spans approximately 160,000 distinct CDR3 sequences, just over 90% being singletons. The CDR3 is made up of 15 amino acids. The V and J ends lost 2 bases and 3 bases respectively, with 12 bases between them. Germline values: CDR1 MNHEY, CDR2 SMNVEV (reference sequence). TCR beta sequencing was performed on blood CD8+ and CD4+ T cells. The control group consisted of healthy donors matched for age and sex.

The sequenced material came from CD4+ T cells from PBMCs. The sequence derives from a human donor in good health. The J gene is TRBJ2-3, the V gene TRBV27; D uncertain. Here the CDR3 reads CASSLRTPATDTQYF. Here the CDR3 DNA reads TGTGCCAGCAGTTTACGAACCCCGGCAACAGATACGCAGTATTTT.